The 27 T cell receptor beta chains reported below all come from one sample, sequenced in a study of blood T cell repertoires in COVID-19. This table comes from immunoSEQ multiplex PCR, and its TCRdb copy is limited to in-frame clones, with some not included. The sample consists of 100,000 to 150,000 clones, approximately 74% of them appearing once. The specimen sequenced was peripheral blood. The receptors were sampled from a man aged 55 to 69 with acute or convalescent COVID-19.

The chain joins TRBV3-1 (or the pseudogene TRBV3-2) to TRBJ2-5; 8 nucleotides line up with TRBD1. V shed 7 bases and J 2 bases; nucleotides not matched to a gene: 3. CDR3 length: 13 amino acids. In germline, CDR1 is LGHDT, CDR2 YNNKEL (reference sequence). CDR3 residues: CASTDRGQETQYF. CDR3 nucleotide sequence: TGTGCCAGCACCGACAGGGGTCAAGAGACCCAGTACTTC.

This chain uses TRBV28 with TRBJ2-1; a weak D match, TRBD2 (6 bases). Deletions cut 3 bases from V and 10 bases from J, with 19 bases between. The CDR3 covers 15 residues. The germline gives CDR1 MDHEN, CDR2 SYDVKM. The DNA of the CDR3 is TGTGCCAGCAGTTTGGGCGGGAAGCTTTTCGCGGAGCAGTTCTTC. Protein: CASSLGGKLFAEQFF.

The genes are TRBV30 and TRBJ2-7; 9 positions agree with TRBD1. Germline lookup yields CDR1 GTSNPN and CDR2 SVGIG (reference sequence). V shed 2 bases, J shed 4 bases, and the junction held 6 bases outside the gene matches. The length of the CDR3 is 14 residues. This CDR3 reads CAWSMEQGAYEQYF. In nucleotides, the CDR3 is TGTGCCTGGAGTATGGAACAGGGGGCTTACGAGCAGTACTTC.

In its sample, this clone was seen a few times. This sequence joins TRBV19 and TRBJ1-5; D not certain. Germline assignment: CDR1 LNHDA and CDR2 SQIVND (reference sequence). The germline V and J ends were trimmed by 7 bases and 0 bases, with 7 bases remaining between them. CDR3 size: 13 residues. CDR3 sequence: CASTPYSNQPQHF. The CDR3, as DNA: TGTGCCAGTACCCCTTATAGCAATCAGCCCCAGCATTTT.

This chain joins TRBV29-1 and TRBJ2-7; 8 bases fit TRBD1. V lost 2 bases to trimming and J lost 6 bases; unmatched junction nucleotides: 3. The CDR3 has 12 residues. Germline CDR1 SQVTM, CDR2 ANQGSEA. The CDR3 nucleotides read TGCAGCGTTGAAAACAGGGGGTCCGAGCAGTACTTC. Its translation is CSVENRGSEQYF.

In its sample, this clone was seen once. CDR3 residues: CASSSRSPGQPTNYGYTF. The DNA for the CDR3 is TGTGCCAGCAGCAGCCGGAGCCCCGGACAACCCACTAACTATGGCTACACCTTC. The V gene is TRBV9, the J gene TRBJ1-2; perhaps TRBD1 as D (5 bases). CDR3 length equals 18 residues. V lost 4 bases to trimming and J lost 0 bases, with 22 bases between them. CDR1 is SGDLS and CDR2 is YYNGEE in the germline V gene.

The table lists this clone with a few counts. The chain couples TRBV24-1 to TRBJ2-3, with 12 bases fitting TRBD2. Germline CDR1 KGHDR, CDR2 SFDVKD. Unmatched junction bases numbered 9, after V lost 3 bases and J lost 6 bases. This CDR3 comprises 17 residues. For the CDR3, the DNA is TGTGCCACCAGTGATGGGACTAGCGGGCTGATATCGGATACGCAGTATTTT. Amino acid sequence: CATSDGTSGLISDTQYF.

This clone was detected ten times or more. The chain recombines TRBV9 with TRBJ1-1, with a weak D call TRBD1 (6 bases). The CDR3 loop spans 13 amino acids. CDR1 and CDR2 (germline): SGDLS, YYNGEE. V gave up 2 bases and J gave up 4 bases, with 9 bases separating them. The DNA for the CDR3 is TGTGCCAGCAGCGTTACAGGGCGCACTGAAGCTTTCTTT. It encodes CASSVTGRTEAFF.

J is TRBJ1-6 and V is TRBV30, with 7 positions matching TRBD1. The CDR3 covers 13 residues. Germline V gene sequence: CDR1 GTSNPN, CDR2 SVGIG (reference sequence). V shed 3 bases, J shed 5 bases, and the junction held 1 base outside the gene matches. The CDR3 protein is CAWSRGNNSPLHF. In DNA form, the CDR3 reads TGTGCCTGGAGCAGGGGGAATAATTCACCCCTCCACTTT.

This chain joins TRBV2 and TRBJ1-1; D is possibly TRBD1 (6 bases). CDR1 and CDR2 (germline): SNHLY, FYNNEI. CDR3 length: 15 amino acids. The V gene lost 6 bases and the J gene lost 4 bases, with 18 bases spanning the gap. The CDR3 loop reads CASRQLTGPSTEAFF. CDR3 nucleotide sequence: TGTGCCAGCAGGCAATTAACAGGGCCCAGCACTGAAGCTTTCTTT.

This clone occurred a few times. This chain connects TRBV6-5 to TRBJ2-7, with 7 positions matching TRBD1. This CDR3 comprises 15 residues. The germline CDR1 and CDR2 sequences are MNHEY and SVGAGI. V was pared by 5 bases and J by 4 bases, with 11 bases of the junction left unmatched. DNA of the CDR3: TGTGCCAGCAGTCGAAGATTCGGGACAGTGTACGAGCAGTACTTC. It specifies CASSRRFGTVYEQYF.

The J gene is TRBJ1-5, the V gene TRBV7-2, with D tentatively TRBD1 (5 bases). CDR1 and CDR2 (germline): SGHTA, FQGNSA. This CDR3 spans 13 amino acids. Trimming pared 8 bases from V and 3 bases from J, leaving 11 bases between. The CDR3: CASRGFPNQPQHF. CDR3 nucleotide sequence: TGTGCCAGCCGGGGGTTTCCCAATCAGCCCCAGCATTTT.

The chain is built from TRBV7-3 and TRBJ2-1; 14 bases match TRBD2. Germline values: CDR1 SGHTA, CDR2 FQGTGA. With 5 bases clipped from V and 6 bases from J, the junction kept 6 bases outside the gene matches. The CDR3 is 16 amino acids. The CDR3 protein is CASSLGTSGSLNEQFF. DNA of the CDR3: TGTGCCAGCAGCCTCGGGACTAGCGGGAGCCTCAATGAGCAGTTCTTC.

V gene TRBV28 combines with J gene TRBJ1-1; 7 bases map to TRBD1. This CDR3 comprises 15 residues. V shed 6 bases and J 8 bases; nucleotides not matched to a gene: 15. In germline, CDR1 is MDHEN, CDR2 SYDVKM. Here the CDR3 DNA reads TGTGCCAGCAGCTTACTTAGGACAGGAAAAAGAGAAGCTTTCTTT. This codes for CASSLLRTGKREAFF.

The CDR3 nucleotides read TGTGCCAGCAGAGCAGCGGGCTTAGGTGAGCAGTTCTTC. It is translated as CASRAAGLGEQFF. The genes are TRBV7-9 and TRBJ2-1; tentatively, D is TRBD2 (6 bases). This CDR3 contains 13 residues. V lost 6 bases and J lost 9, with 15 bases in between. Germline values: CDR1 SEHNR, CDR2 FQNEAQ (reference sequence). Looking up the rest from reference TRBV7-9 and TRBJ2-1 gives the full variable domain: DTGVSQNPRHKITKRGQNVTFRCDPISEHNRLYWYRQTLGQGPEFLTYFQNEAQLEKSRLLSDRFSAERPKGSFSTLEIQRTEQGDSAMYLCASRAAGLGEQFFGPGTRLTVL.

This rearrangement joins TRBV18 to TRBJ1-2; 8 bases map to TRBD1. The CDR3 covers 15 residues. The junction had 6 bases not matched to a gene; V was cut back by 2 bases and J by 4 bases. Germline assignment: CDR1 KGHSH and CDR2 LQKENI. CDR3 loop: CASSPYDRGPYGYTF. CDR3 sequence (DNA): TGTGCCAGCTCACCATATGACAGGGGACCCTATGGCTACACCTTC.

This clone showed up just a few times. The rearrangement joins TRBV6-6 to TRBJ1-1; no clear D. The CDR3 extends over 13 amino acids. Germline CDR1 reads MNHNY; CDR2 reads SVGAGI (reference sequence). Trimming took 4 bases from V and 4 from J, leaving 10 bases between them. DNA of the CDR3: TGTGCCAGCAGTTCCTATCAAAGCACTGAAGCTTTCTTT. This translates into CASSSYQSTEAFF.

The rearrangement links TRBV10-2 to TRBJ2-7; D is possibly TRBD1 (5 bases). This CDR3 region has 14 residues. Looked up from germline, CDR1 is WSHSY and CDR2 is SAAADI. Trimming shortened V by 3 bases and J by 7 bases, and 16 bases separated the two germline ends. CDR3 DNA: TGCGCCAGCAGTGACCCCAGGGTAAGGAAAGAGCAGTACTTC. Translated: CASSDPRVRKEQYF.

This chain links TRBV5-6 with TRBJ2-7; D call uncertain. The V and J ends lost 4 bases and 4 bases respectively, with 12 bases between them. CDR1 is SGHDT, CDR2 YYEEEE, per germline. The CDR3 runs 13 residues. In nucleotides, the CDR3 is TGTGCCAGCAGCCGTGCATCCGGGTACGAGCAGTACTTC. It specifies CASSRASGYEQYF.

The chain has TRBV2 and TRBJ1-1; TRBD1 might be the D (5 bases). CDR3 length: 14 amino acids. Germline CDR1 is SNHLY and CDR2 is FYNNEI. V was trimmed by 2 bases and J by 4 bases, leaving 11 bases between them. CDR3 sequence (DNA): TGTGCCAGCAGTGAACAGGGAAAGGGCACTGAAGCTTTCTTT. As protein: CASSEQGKGTEAFF.

J is TRBJ1-2 and V is TRBV4-1; perhaps TRBD1 as D (6 bases). CDR1 is MGHRA, CDR2 YSYEKL, per germline. V was cut by 2 bases and J by 2 bases, with 9 bases left in between. This CDR3 has 14 amino acids. Here the CDR3 reads CASSQTTGNYGYTF. As DNA, the CDR3 is TGCGCCAGCAGCCAAACAACAGGGAACTATGGCTACACCTTC.

The V gene is TRBV7-9, the J gene TRBJ1-2, with D perhaps matching TRBD1 (6 bases). The CDR3 runs 15 residues. Per the germline V gene, CDR1 is SEHNR and CDR2 is FQNEAQ (reference sequence). V was clipped by 3 bases and J by 3 bases, with 14 bases between them. Here the CDR3 reads CASSFLSGGDYGYTF. The CDR3 nucleotides are TGTGCCAGCAGCTTCTTGTCGGGGGGCGACTATGGCTACACCTTC. Filled out from reference TRBV7-9 and TRBJ1-2, the complete variable domain reads DTGVSQNPRHKITKRGQNVTFRCDPISEHNRLYWYRQTLGQGPEFLTYFQNEAQLEKSRLLSDRFSAERPKGSFSTLEIQRTEQGDSAMYLCASSFLSGGDYGYTFGSGTRLTVV.

The gene calls are TRBV30 and TRBJ1-6, with TRBD1 as a possible D gene (6 bases). Germline assignment: CDR1 GTSNPN and CDR2 SVGIG (reference sequence). This CDR3 has 14 amino acids. V was trimmed by 1 base and J by 7 bases, leaving 11 bases between them. The chain's CDR3 is CAWSEGDGNSPLHF. The CDR3 DNA reads TGTGCCTGGAGTGAGGGGGACGGCAATTCACCCCTCCACTTT.

This chain connects TRBV15 to TRBJ1-1, with D perhaps TRBD1 (5 bases). The CDR3 spans 15 residues. Looked up from germline, CDR1 is LNHNV and CDR2 is YYDKDF (reference sequence). Trimming stripped 0 bases from V and 6 bases from J, with 14 bases between. This CDR3 reads CATSRDMGRGAEAFF. The CDR3 DNA reads as TGTGCCACCAGCAGAGATATGGGGAGGGGAGCTGAAGCTTTCTTT. The full variable domain, with the rest looked up from reference TRBV15 and TRBJ1-1, is DAMVIQNPRYQVTQFGKPVTLSCSQTLNHNVMYWYQQKSSQAPKLLFHYYDKDFNNEADTPDNFQSRRPNTSFCFLDIRSPGLGDTAMYLCATSRDMGRGAEAFFGQGTRLTVV.

The rearrangement joins TRBV19 to TRBJ1-4, with 9 bases identical to TRBD1. CDR1 is LNHDA and CDR2 is SQIVND in the germline V gene (reference sequence). The CDR3 covers 15 residues. V was pared by 7 bases and J by 7 bases, with 10 bases of the junction left unmatched. The CDR3 nucleotides are TGTGCCAGTACTGGACAGGGGACGAGGTCTGAAAAACTGTTTTTT. Protein: CASTGQGTRSEKLFF.

The genes are TRBV4-1 and TRBJ1-6; D is perhaps TRBD1 (6 bases). CDR1 is MGHRA, CDR2 YSYEKL, per germline. Trimming took off 4 bases at V and 9 bases at J, with 13 bases between the two ends. The CDR3 totals 14 residues. CDR3: CASSPDRMISPLHF. The CDR3 region has the DNA TGCGCCAGCAGCCCGGACAGAATGATTTCACCCCTCCACTTT.

This rearrangement joins TRBV7-3 to TRBJ1-6; a possible D gene is TRBD1 (6 bases). The CDR3 has 16 amino acids. V was shortened by 4 bases and J by 6 bases, with 16 bases between the two germline ends. The germline gives CDR1 SGHTA, CDR2 FQGTGA. The CDR3 region has the DNA TGTGCCAGCAGCTCCGGGACACGGGTAACTAATTCACCCCTCCACTTT. Translated, it gives CASSSGTRVTNSPLHF.